These 21 T cell receptor beta chains came from one sample sequenced in a study of T cell changes during pregnancy in multiple sclerosis. TCRdb's copy holds only in-frame clones and misses some; the assay was immunoSEQ multiplex PCR. The sample has about 32,000 clones; around nine tenths are singletons. This specimen was CD8+ T cells from peripheral blood mononuclear cells, taken in the first trimester of pregnancy. These receptors all come from a female donor with multiple sclerosis, enrolled in a pregnancy study.

The chain uses TRBV27 and TRBJ2-5; TRBD2 agrees at 7 bases. Trimming removed 7 bases from V and 5 bases from J; junction bases left unmatched: 22. CDR1 is MNHEY and CDR2 is SMNVEV in the germline V gene (reference sequence). The CDR3 consists of 18 residues. As DNA, the CDR3 is TGTGCCAGCACCCCCTCGGGGGAGGGCCGGGTAAATGGGGAGACCCAGTACTTC. Residues: CASTPSGEGRVNGETQYF.

The chain employs TRBV28 and TRBJ2-5; no definite D call. The CDR3 runs to 13 residues. Germline CDR1 is MDHEN and CDR2 is SYDVKM. V was trimmed by 10 bases and J by 5 bases, leaving 17 bases between them. CDR3: CATLGPNVETQYF. CDR3 nucleotide sequence: TGTGCCACCCTCGGTCCGAATGTCGAGACCCAGTACTTC.

This rearrangement joins TRBV28 to TRBJ1-5; the D is unclear. The V and J ends lost 5 bases and 0 bases respectively, with 5 bases between them. The CDR3 spans 13 residues. CDR1 is MDHEN and CDR2 is SYDVKM in the germline V gene. This chain's CDR3 is CASSPYSNQPQHF. The CDR3 DNA follows: TGTGCCAGCAGTCCTTATAGCAATCAGCCCCAGCATTTT.

V is TRBV6-1 and J is TRBJ1-1; D is perhaps TRBD1 (5 bases). The V and J ends lost 10 bases and 1 base respectively, with 13 bases between them. Germline CDR1 reads MNHNS; CDR2 reads SASEGT. There are 13 residues in the CDR3. The CDR3 DNA reads TGTGCCACTCCTTCTCAGGGGAACACTGAAGCTTTCTTT. Translating gives CATPSQGNTEAFF.

The gene calls are TRBV6-1 and TRBJ2-7, with D perhaps TRBD2 (5 bases). CDR3 length: 14 residues. V lost 8 bases and J lost 0, with 14 bases in between. Per germline, CDR1 MNHNS and CDR2 SASEGT. The CDR3 coding sequence is TGTGCCAGCTCTCCCGGGGTGTTCTCCTACGAGCAGTACTTC. Its protein is CASSPGVFSYEQYF.

The chain has TRBV5-3 and TRBJ2-3; tentative D call: TRBD1 (6 bases). TRBV5-3 is recorded as an ORF, its role being uncertain. V was pared by 0 bases and J by 0 bases, with 14 bases between. The CDR3 extends over 17 amino acids. The CDR3 DNA reads as TGTGCCAGAAGCTTGGCCCGGGTCACAGGGAGCACAGATACGCAGTATTTT. It specifies CARSLARVTGSTDTQYF.

The rearrangement uses TRBV5-1 and TRBJ1-3; tentatively, D is TRBD1 (5 bases). V lost 2 bases, J lost 3 bases, and 9 bases lay in between. Per the germline V gene, CDR1 is SGHRS and CDR2 is YFSETQ. The CDR3 has 14 residues. CDR3 protein: CASSFQGGGNTIYF. In DNA, the CDR3 is TGCGCCAGCAGCTTTCAGGGAGGTGGAAACACCATATATTTT.

This clone was seen a few times. The chain couples TRBV7-9 to TRBJ2-1, with D perhaps TRBD1 (7 bases). Germline V gene lookup returns CDR1 SEHNR and CDR2 FQNEAQ (reference sequence). The CDR3 sequence is 14 residues long. The V end was cut by 6 bases, the J end by 7 bases, with 16 bases between. CDR3 protein: CASSTMTGRNEQFF. As DNA, the CDR3 is TGTGCCAGCAGTACCATGACAGGGAGGAATGAGCAGTTCTTC.

The chain uses TRBV4-2 and TRBJ2-3; TRBD1 is a possible D gene (6 bases). Trimming pared 1 base from V and 2 bases from J, leaving 19 bases between. Germline CDR1 LGHNA, CDR2 YNFKEQ. The CDR3 runs to 18 residues. CDR3 DNA sequence: TGTGCCAGCAGCCAAGTTATTAAAGGGGGAGAGGACACAGATACGCAGTATTTT. Translating it yields CASSQVIKGGEDTDTQYF.

This chain joins TRBV2 and TRBJ2-7, with a weak D call TRBD2 (6 bases). The CDR3 contains 13 residues. The germline CDR1 and CDR2 sequences are SNHLY and FYNNEI. With 10 bases removed from V and 3 bases from J, the gap between germline ends came to 16 bases. The CDR3 nucleotides are TGTGCCATCACGAGCCGGACTAACTACGAGCAGTACTTC. Translated: CAITSRTNYEQYF.

The genes are TRBV7-6 and TRBJ2-3; 8 bases align to TRBD2. Trimming took 2 bases from V and 4 from J; bases not matched to a gene: 8. This CDR3 is 16 amino acids long. Germline CDR1 and CDR2: SGHVS and FNYEAQ. In DNA form, the CDR3 reads TGTGCCAGCAGCTTAATTAGCGGGATGCGTGCAGATACGCAGTATTTT. Residues: CASSLISGMRADTQYF.

CDR3 residues: CASVEGADGNTIYF. CDR3 DNA: TGTGCCAGCGTAGAGGGGGCAGACGGAAACACCATATATTTT. The chain is built from TRBV6-6 and TRBJ1-3; TRBD1 agrees at 7 bases. V shed 8 bases and J 4 bases; nucleotides not matched to a gene: 8. Germline CDR1 and CDR2: MNHNY and SVGAGI (reference sequence). The CDR3 runs 14 residues.

The V gene is TRBV4-1, the J gene TRBJ2-7, with D possibly being TRBD2 (6 bases). CDR1 MGHRA and CDR2 YSYEKL come from the germline V gene. CDR3 length equals 13 residues. The V gene lost 4 bases and the J gene lost 3 bases, with 10 bases spanning the gap. The chain's CDR3 is CASSLDGGYEQYF. The CDR3 coding sequence is TGCGCCAGCAGCCTAGACGGGGGCTACGAGCAGTACTTC.

In DNA, the CDR3 is TGTGCCAGTAGTAGCCACAGGCCTAGCGGGGGGCGCACAGATACGCAGTATTTT. The encoded protein is CASSSHRPSGGRTDTQYF. The chain links TRBV19 to TRBJ2-3; 11 bases fit TRBD2. V dropped 4 bases and J dropped 1; count of bases not matched to a gene: 10. The CDR3 contains 18 residues. Germline CDR1 LNHDA, CDR2 SQIVND (reference sequence).

This chain uses TRBV6-4 with TRBJ2-6, with 7 positions matching TRBD1. Looked up from germline, CDR1 is MRHNA and CDR2 is SNTAGT. There are 16 residues in the CDR3. The junction had 2 bases not matched to a gene; V was cut back by 3 bases and J by 0 bases. CDR3: CASSETGSSGANVLTF. DNA of the CDR3: TGTGCCAGCAGTGAGACAGGGAGCTCTGGGGCCAACGTCCTGACTTTC.

The V call is TRBV30, the J call TRBJ1-2; TRBD1 matches 12 bases. V lost 0 bases and J lost 6; bases outside the gene matches: 5. The CDR3 is 15 amino acids. Per the germline V gene, CDR1 is GTSNPN and CDR2 is SVGIG (reference sequence). As DNA, the CDR3 is TGTGCCTGGAGTGTAGGGGACAGGGGGCAGAATGGCTACACCTTC. Translated, it gives CAWSVGDRGQNGYTF. Filled out from reference TRBV30 and TRBJ1-2, the complete variable domain reads SQTIHQWPATLVQPVGSPLSLECTVEGTSNPNLYWYRQAAGRGLQLLFYSVGIGQISSEVPQNLSASRPQDRQFILSSKKLLLSDSGFYLCAWSVGDRGQNGYTFGSGTRLTVV.

This clone appeared a single time. The CDR3 nucleotides read TGCGCCAGCAGCCAAGTCACTGTTTCCGAGCAGTACTTC. Protein sequence: CASSQVTVSEQYF. The chain joins TRBV4-1 to TRBJ2-7, with D uncertain. Between the trimmed V and J ends, which lost 1 base and 6 bases, there was a span of 10 bases. CDR3 length: 13 residues. Germline loops: CDR1 MGHRA, CDR2 YSYEKL.

The chain employs TRBV7-9 and TRBJ2-2, with D perhaps matching TRBD1 (6 bases). The CDR3 runs to 15 residues. Germline assignment: CDR1 SEHNR and CDR2 FQNEAQ (reference sequence). The V and J ends lost 2 bases and 1 base respectively, with 8 bases between them. In DNA form, the CDR3 reads TGTGCCAGCAGCTTATCGGGACAGAACACCGGGGAGCTGTTTTTT. It codes for CASSLSGQNTGELFF.

This chain connects TRBV4-1 to TRBJ1-3; D ambiguous. The germline CDR1 and CDR2 sequences are MGHRA and YSYEKL. This CDR3 spans 13 amino acids. The V end was cut by 0 bases, the J end by 8 bases, with 8 bases between. CDR3 residues: CASSQDLRDTIYF. The DNA for the CDR3 is TGCGCCAGCAGCCAAGATCTACGGGACACCATATATTTT.

The chain is built from TRBV6-5 and TRBJ2-1; TRBD2 aligns across 11 bases. Trimming removed 6 bases from V and 8 bases from J; junction bases left unmatched: 9. The CDR3 covers 15 residues. Germline CDR1 MNHEY, CDR2 SVGAGI. CDR3 residues: CASSPGTSGVDEQFF. CDR3 nucleotide sequence: TGTGCCAGCAGCCCTGGGACTAGCGGTGTCGATGAGCAGTTCTTC.

The chain carries TRBV1 and TRBJ2-4; the table's TRBD2 call for D was not verified on the DNA. TRBV1 is assigned pseudogene status. The CDR3 totals 19 residues. CDR3 residues: CTSSPGLAGEDWAKNIQYF. The CDR3 nucleotides are TGCACCAGCAGCCCCGGACTAGCGGGAGAGGATTGGGCCAAAAACATTCAGTACTTC.